This record concerns one TCR beta chain sequence. V shed 1 base and J 1 base; nucleotides not matched to a gene: 6. Germline V CDR1 and CDR2: SGHDT, YYEEEE. There are 17 residues in the CDR3. The protocol was immunoSEQ multiplex PCR, while the TCRdb copy is restricted to in-frame clones and leaves out a portion. The table includes roughly 220,000 clones, 84% detected once. The data were obtained in a study of blood T cell repertoires in COVID-19. Participants came from 20 to 25 US areas, aged about 18 to 89 years. The clonotype originates from a woman aged 40 to 50 who had recovered from COVID-19. Sequences were obtained from PBMCs or T cells enriched from blood (not recorded which). The chain combines TRBV5-6 with TRBJ2-1, with 9 nucleotides matching TRBD2. CDR3 sequence reads: CASSLRSGLASYNEQFF. CDR3 bases: TGTGCCAGCAGCTTGCGTTCAGGACTAGCGTCCTACAATGAGCAGTTCTTC.